Below are 22 T cell receptor beta chains sequenced from a single sample in a study of blood T cell repertoires in COVID-19. Assay: immunoSEQ multiplex PCR; the TCRdb copy retains only in-frame clones and omits some. The sample shows a few hundred thousand clones, 89% of them seen only once. The sample comprised peripheral blood. The receptors were gathered from a man in his late teens or twenties who had recovered from COVID-19.

To note about this clone: This CDR3 is also generated by other DNA sequences in the sample. The rearrangement uses TRBV12-3 or TRBV12-4 and TRBJ1-5; D call uncertain. Trimming removed 6 bases from V and 0 bases from J, with 3 bases in between. CDR3 length: 12 residues. CDR3 protein: CASRYSNQPQHF. The CDR3 coding sequence is TGTGCCAGCAGGTATAGCAATCAGCCCCAGCATTTT.

The chain is built from TRBV5-1 and TRBJ2-3; the match to TRBD1 covers 8 bases. This CDR3 is built from 14 residues. The J segment lost 0 bases and the V segment lost 5 bases, leaving 2 bases of the junction unmatched. Germline assignment: CDR1 SGHRS and CDR2 YFSETQ. CDR3 bases: TGCGCCAGCAGAAGACAGGGGAGCACAGATACGCAGTATTTT. Protein: CASRRQGSTDTQYF. Combining the CDR3 with reference TRBV5-1 and TRBJ2-3 gives the whole variable domain KAGVTQTPRYLIKTRGQQVTLSCSPISGHRSVSWYQQTPGQGLQFLFEYFSETQRNKGNFPGRFSGRQFSNSRSEMNVSTLELGDSALYLCASRRQGSTDTQYFGPGTRLTVL.

CDR3 residues: CASSLTGGDLYEQYF. DNA for the CDR3: TGTGCCAGCAGCTTGACAGGGGGCGATTTATACGAGCAGTACTTC. The chain recombines TRBV11-2 with TRBJ2-7, with 10 positions matching TRBD1. V shed 3 bases, J shed 4 bases, and the junction held 6 bases outside the gene matches. The germline gives CDR1 SGHAT, CDR2 FQNNGV. The CDR3 covers 15 residues.

This chain joins TRBV9 and TRBJ1-6, with D possibly matching TRBD1 (6 bases). This CDR3 is 14 amino acids long. Germline values: CDR1 SGDLS, CDR2 YYNGEE. V lost 2 bases and J lost 14, with 17 bases in between. The chain's CDR3 is CASSVDMSEGALHF. CDR3 in DNA: TGTGCCAGCAGCGTTGACATGTCCGAGGGGGCCCTCCACTTT.

The CDR3: CASSPRQASTDTQYF. The CDR3 DNA sequence: TGTGCCAGCTCACCCCGACAGGCTAGCACAGATACGCAGTATTTT. The chain carries TRBV18 and TRBJ2-3; possible D gene TRBD1, 6 bases. CDR1 is KGHSH, CDR2 LQKENI, per germline. The length of the CDR3 is 15 residues. Deletions cut 3 bases from V and 0 bases from J, with 10 bases between.

The chain carries TRBV19 and TRBJ1-4; TRBD1 matches at 7 bases. CDR3 length: 14 amino acids. V shed 4 bases and J 5 bases; nucleotides not matched to a gene: 4. Germline V gene data show CDR1 as LNHDA and CDR2 as SQIVND (reference sequence). The CDR3 region has the DNA TGTGCCAGTAGTAACCCGGGACAGAATGAAAAACTGTTTTTT. It encodes CASSNPGQNEKLFF.

The chain is built from TRBV7-9 and TRBJ1-6; unclear D gene. The germline gives CDR1 SEHNR, CDR2 FQNEAQ (reference sequence). V lost 0 bases and J 10 bases, leaving 10 bases between the germline ends. The CDR3 covers 14 residues. The CDR3 nucleotides are TGTGCCAGCAGCTTAGCTTACGGTGAATCACCCCTCCACTTT. Protein product: CASSLAYGESPLHF.

The rearrangement joins TRBV5-1 to TRBJ2-2; TRBD2 aligns across 7 bases. Trimming took 2 bases from V and 5 from J; bases not matched to a gene: 12. CDR1 and CDR2 from the germline V gene are SGHRS and YFSETQ. This CDR3 is built from 17 residues. The CDR3 sequence is CASSFVSAGFLTGELFF. DNA of the CDR3: TGCGCCAGCAGCTTCGTTTCAGCGGGGTTCCTTACCGGGGAGCTGTTTTTT.

A few counts support this clone. This sequence joins TRBV4-2 and TRBJ2-3; 7 positions match TRBD2. Germline trimming cut 0 bases from V and 2 bases from J; bases unmatched to any gene: 5. Germline V gene sequence: CDR1 LGHNA, CDR2 YNFKEQ. The CDR3 runs to 16 residues. The CDR3 spells CASSQDFRGDTDTQYF. The CDR3 DNA sequence: TGTGCCAGCAGCCAAGATTTTCGGGGGGACACAGATACGCAGTATTTT.

The rearrangement uses TRBV6-5 and TRBJ2-7, with 7 bases fitting TRBD2. J gave up 5 bases and V 6 bases, and 10 bases lay outside the gene matches. CDR1 and CDR2 from the germline V gene are MNHEY and SVGAGI. The length of the CDR3 is 14 residues. The CDR3, as DNA: TGTGCCAGCAGCCCACCCGGCGGGAGCCACGAGCAGTACTTC. Translation gives CASSPPGGSHEQYF.

V usage is TRBV20-1 and J usage is TRBJ2-1; D unclear. V was cut by 3 bases and J by 6 bases, with 9 bases left in between. Germline values: CDR1 DFQATT, CDR2 SNEGSKA (reference sequence). The CDR3 is 12 amino acids. The CDR3 loop reads CSASVPSNEQFF. Written as DNA, the CDR3 is TGCAGTGCTAGTGTTCCCTCCAATGAGCAGTTCTTC.

The gene calls are TRBV3-1 (or the pseudogene TRBV3-2) and TRBJ2-2; 7 bases map to TRBD1. This CDR3 has 14 residues. Looked up from germline, CDR1 is LGHDT and CDR2 is YNNKEL (reference sequence). J gave up 5 bases and V 6 bases, and 6 bases lay outside the gene matches. The DNA of the CDR3 is TGTGCCAGCAGAAGGACAGGCGGGACCGGGGAGCTGTTTTTT. Its translation: CASRRTGGTGELFF.

The genes are TRBV3-1 (or the pseudogene TRBV3-2) and TRBJ2-2; 9 nucleotides match TRBD2. Germline V CDR1 and CDR2: LGHDT, YNNKEL (reference sequence). The V segment lost 0 bases and the J segment 3 bases; nucleotides outside the gene matches: 2. The CDR3 covers 16 residues. CDR3 coding DNA: TGTGCCAGCAGCCAAGAAACTAGCGGGTACACCGGGGAGCTGTTTTTT. Amino acids: CASSQETSGYTGELFF.

The chain links TRBV2 to TRBJ2-1; a weak D match, TRBD1 (6 bases). Germline loops: CDR1 SNHLY, CDR2 FYNNEI. There are 16 residues in the CDR3. The V and J ends lost 4 bases and 0 bases respectively, with 13 bases between them. The CDR3 spells CASSATGKSSYNEQFF. The CDR3 DNA reads TGTGCCAGCAGTGCTACAGGGAAAAGCTCCTACAATGAGCAGTTCTTC. Complete variable domain (other parts from reference TRBV2 and TRBJ2-1): EPEVTQTPSHQVTQMGQEVILRCVPISNHLYFYWYRQILGQKVEFLVSFYNNEISEKSEIFDDQFSVERPDGSNFTLKIRSTKLEDSAMYFCASSATGKSSYNEQFFGPGTRLTVL.

The chain links TRBV5-1 to TRBJ2-2, with D uncertain. The ends were cut back, 0 bases at V and 0 bases at J, with 9 bases in the middle. This CDR3 has 16 amino acids. Germline values: CDR1 SGHRS, CDR2 YFSETQ. The chain's CDR3 is CASSLATVANTGELFF. CDR3 sequence (DNA): TGCGCCAGCAGCTTGGCCACGGTTGCGAACACCGGGGAGCTGTTTTTT. Based on the CDR3 plus reference TRBV5-1 and TRBJ2-2, the full variable domain is KAGVTQTPRYLIKTRGQQVTLSCSPISGHRSVSWYQQTPGQGLQFLFEYFSETQRNKGNFPGRFSGRQFSNSRSEMNVSTLELGDSALYLCASSLATVANTGELFFGEGSRLTVL.

A single count supports this clone. The chain links TRBV15 to TRBJ1-1; 8 nucleotides match TRBD1. With V trimmed by 1 base and J by 5 bases, 9 bases remained unmatched. CDR3 length: 16 residues. Germline V gene lookup returns CDR1 LNHNV and CDR2 YYDKDF (reference sequence). CDR3 bases: TGTGCCACCAGCAGAGCACTCGGACAGGGAGGGACTGAAGCTTTCTTT. Amino acids: CATSRALGQGGTEAFF.

The genes are TRBV4-1 and TRBJ2-2, with D possibly being TRBD2 (5 bases). From germline, CDR1 is MGHRA and CDR2 YSYEKL. The ends were cut back, 1 base at V and 0 bases at J, with 9 bases in the middle. CDR3 size: 16 residues. The CDR3 DNA reads TGCGCCAGCAGCCAAGGCCCAGCGGCGAACACCGGGGAGCTGTTTTTT. Amino acid sequence: CASSQGPAANTGELFF.

The CDR3 sequence: CASSFAGLVKGAGANVLTF. The CDR3 nucleotides read TGTGCCAGCAGCTTTGCGGGTCTCGTAAAGGGTGCTGGGGCCAACGTCCTGACTTTC. V gene TRBV7-2 combines with J gene TRBJ2-6; tentative D call: TRBD2 (5 bases). The CDR3 covers 19 residues. Germline V gene sequence: CDR1 SGHTA, CDR2 FQGNSA. V was pared by 3 bases and J by 2 bases, with 20 bases between.

V is TRBV12-3 or TRBV12-4 and J is TRBJ1-1; TRBD1 is a possible D gene (6 bases). The germline V and J ends were trimmed by 3 bases and 7 bases, with 12 bases remaining between them. The CDR3 extends over 13 amino acids. The CDR3 DNA is TGTGCCAGCAGTTTGGGGGCGCAGGGTGAAGCTTTCTTT. This codes for CASSLGAQGEAFF.

The V and J genes are TRBV7-9 and TRBJ1-3; D unclear. The germline gives CDR1 SEHNR, CDR2 FQNEAQ (reference sequence). V was cut by 5 bases and J by 5 bases, with 7 bases left in between. This CDR3 is built from 12 residues. CDR3: CASSPGRNTIYF. The CDR3 DNA sequence: TGTGCCAGCAGCCCCGGTAGAAACACCATATATTTT.

J is TRBJ1-1 and V is TRBV6-5; 9 nucleotides align to TRBD1. The junction had 2 bases not matched to a gene; V was cut back by 2 bases and J by 7 bases. The CDR3 loop spans 13 amino acids. Germline loops: CDR1 MNHEY, CDR2 SVGAGI. This chain's CDR3 is CASSYGQGIEAFF. The CDR3, as DNA: TGTGCCAGCAGTTACGGACAGGGGATTGAAGCTTTCTTT.

The rearrangement links TRBV29-1 to TRBJ1-1; D call uncertain. CDR1 SQVTM and CDR2 ANQGSEA come from the germline V gene. The length of the CDR3 is 13 residues. Trimming shortened V by 7 bases and J by 1 base, and 13 bases separated the two germline ends. CDR3 nucleotides: TGCAGCGCTGCCCCCCCCGGGAACACTGAAGCTTTCTTT. It is translated as CSAAPPGNTEAFF.